This TCR beta chain was captured in a study of cytomegalovirus exposure and HLA in healthy donors. 60 Vbeta and 13 Jbeta primers were used in PCR. Per the study methods: Later reanalysis found 70 million to 95 million unique TCR beta chains, around 10 million of them shared. Data came from immunoSEQ multiplex PCR; TCRdb stores just in-frame clones and leaves some out. V and J calls and clone size are copied from that table; D and trimming were computed from the DNA. Among 240,000 or so clones listed, 80% to 85% were seen once. The study, taken as a whole, reports: Information on immune exposure was restricted to one variable (CMV serostatus). A later analysis linked 15,000 to 20,000 TCR beta sequences to HLA alleles at 0.05 false discovery rate.

Notes on this clone: Its specificity is not known.

The CDR3 has 14 amino acids. The ends lost 0 bases at V and 7 bases at J; junction bases unmatched: 3. Per the germline V gene, CDR1 is SGDLS and CDR2 is YYNGEE. Sequencing was carried out using PBMCs. The sequence derives from a woman aged 55-75 years in good health and CMV-seropositive. V usage is TRBV9 and J usage is TRBJ2-1; 8 bases line up with TRBD2. The CDR3 protein is CASSVAGGENEQFF. Here the CDR3 DNA reads TGTGCCAGCAGCGTAGCCGGGGGGGAGAATGAGCAGTTCTTC.